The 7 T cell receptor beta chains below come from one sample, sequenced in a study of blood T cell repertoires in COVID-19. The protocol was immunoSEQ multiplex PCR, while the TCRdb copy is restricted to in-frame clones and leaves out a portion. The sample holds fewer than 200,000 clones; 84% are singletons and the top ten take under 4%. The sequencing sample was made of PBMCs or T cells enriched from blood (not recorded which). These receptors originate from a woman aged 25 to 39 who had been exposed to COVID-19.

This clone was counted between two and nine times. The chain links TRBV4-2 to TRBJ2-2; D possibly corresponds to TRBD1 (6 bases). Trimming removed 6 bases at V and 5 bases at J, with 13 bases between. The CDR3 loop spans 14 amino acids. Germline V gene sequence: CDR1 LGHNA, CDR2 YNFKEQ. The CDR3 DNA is TGTGCCAGCAGGGAGAACAGGGCGACCGGGGAGCTGTTTTTT. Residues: CASRENRATGELFF.

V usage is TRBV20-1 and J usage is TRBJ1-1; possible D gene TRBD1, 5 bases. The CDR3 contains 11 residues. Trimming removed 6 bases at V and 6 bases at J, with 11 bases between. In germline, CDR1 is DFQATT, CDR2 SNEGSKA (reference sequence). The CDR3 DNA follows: TGCAGTGCCATCAGGGTTCCTGAAGCTTTCTTT. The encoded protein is CSAIRVPEAFF.

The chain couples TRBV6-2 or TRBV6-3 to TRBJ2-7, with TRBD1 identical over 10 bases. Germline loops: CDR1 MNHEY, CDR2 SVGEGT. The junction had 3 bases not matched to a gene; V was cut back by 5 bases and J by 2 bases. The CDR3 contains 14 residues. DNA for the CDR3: TGTGCCAGCAGTCTGGGACAGGGGCCCTACGAGCAGTACTTC. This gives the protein CASSLGQGPYEQYF.

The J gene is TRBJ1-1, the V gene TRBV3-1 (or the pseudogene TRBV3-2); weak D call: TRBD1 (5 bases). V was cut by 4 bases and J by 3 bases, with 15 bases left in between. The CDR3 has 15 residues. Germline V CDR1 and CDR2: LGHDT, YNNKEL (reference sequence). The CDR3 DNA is TGTGCCAGCAGCCTCCGGGACGGAGGGCACACTGAAGCTTTCTTT. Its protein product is CASSLRDGGHTEAFF.

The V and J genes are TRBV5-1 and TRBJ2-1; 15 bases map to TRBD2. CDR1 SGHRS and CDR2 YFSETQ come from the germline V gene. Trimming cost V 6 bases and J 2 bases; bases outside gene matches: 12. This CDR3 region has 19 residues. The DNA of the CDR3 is TGCGCCAGCATCCCAACTCGGACTAGCGGGGGGGCCCCCTACAATGAGCAGTTCTTC. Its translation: CASIPTRTSGGAPYNEQFF.

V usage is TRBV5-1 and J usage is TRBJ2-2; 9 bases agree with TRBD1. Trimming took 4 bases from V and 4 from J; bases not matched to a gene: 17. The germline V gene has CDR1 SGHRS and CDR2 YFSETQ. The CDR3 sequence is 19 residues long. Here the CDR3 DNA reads TGCGCCAGCAGCCCACACCAAACCGGGACAGGGAGGACCACCGGGGAGCTGTTTTTT. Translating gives CASSPHQTGTGRTTGELFF.

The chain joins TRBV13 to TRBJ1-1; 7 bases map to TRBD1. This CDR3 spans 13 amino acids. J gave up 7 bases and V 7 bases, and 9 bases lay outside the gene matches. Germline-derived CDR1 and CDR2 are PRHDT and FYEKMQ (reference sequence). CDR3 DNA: TGTGCCAGCACCTACGGGGGACAGCTTGAAGCTTTCTTT. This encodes CASTYGGQLEAFF. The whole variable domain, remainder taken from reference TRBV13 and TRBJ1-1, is AAGVIQSPRHLIKEKRETATLKCYPIPRHDTVYWYQQGPGQDPQFLISFYEKMQSDKGSIPDRFSAQQFSDYHSELNMSSLELGDSALYFCASTYGGQLEAFFGQGTRLTVV.